The 13 T cell receptor beta chains below come from one sample, sequenced in a study of T-cell reconstitution after alpha-beta-depleted transplantation in children. Using unique molecular identifiers, the investigators prepared the TCRbeta library. TCRdb used MiXCR to reprocess the PCR reads, holding one entry per CDR3 protein. The repertoire holds about 900,000 distinct CDR3 sequences, with around 30% as singletons. The specimen was PBMCs, mostly from graft donor cells, collected 360 days after TCRalphabeta/CD19-depleted stem cell transplant. These TCRs come from a boy under two years old who had a stem cell transplant for SCID, so the T cells may come from the graft donor.

This clonotype occurred a few times. J is TRBJ2-5 and V is TRBV28; 8 bases match TRBD1. After removal of 8 bases from V and 3 bases from J, the junction contained 5 bases not matched to a gene. Germline CDR1 MDHEN, CDR2 SYDVKM. The CDR3 sequence is 13 residues long. CDR3 sequence: CASETGEEETQYF. In nucleotides, the CDR3 is TGTGCCAGCGAGACAGGGGAGGAAGAGACCCAGTACTTC.

V and J are TRBV18 and TRBJ2-5; the D gene could be TRBD1 or TRBD2 (5 bases each). This CDR3 is built from 15 residues. V was shortened by 3 bases and J by 5 bases, with 16 bases between the two germline ends. Germline loops: CDR1 KGHSH, CDR2 LQKENI. CDR3 loop: CASSPRGTPQETQYF. CDR3 DNA: TGTGCCAGCTCACCCCGAGGGACCCCCCAGGAGACCCAGTACTTC.

The rearrangement joins TRBV7-9 to TRBJ1-3; D remains unclear. Germline CDR1 and CDR2: SEHNR and FQNEAQ (reference sequence). V lost 3 bases, J lost 2 bases, and 11 bases lay in between. This CDR3 spans 15 amino acids. The CDR3 reads CASSFQRDPGNTIYF. The CDR3 DNA is TGTGCCAGCAGCTTCCAGAGAGACCCTGGAAACACCATATATTTT.

This clonotype has just a few counts. The chain combines TRBV20-1 with TRBJ2-5; D unclear. The CDR3 totals 14 residues. Trimming pared 3 bases from V and 5 bases from J, leaving 16 bases between. The germline V gene has CDR1 DFQATT and CDR2 SNEGSKA (reference sequence). The CDR3 sequence is CSARLLGLIETQYF. The CDR3 DNA is TGCAGTGCTAGGCTCCTCGGCCTTATTGAGACCCAGTACTTC.

This clonotype was seen more than once but under ten times. The V call is TRBV3-1, the J call TRBJ1-3; TRBD1 matches 7 bases. With 6 bases clipped from V and 4 bases from J, the junction kept 9 bases outside the gene matches. The CDR3 covers 15 residues. Germline V gene data show CDR1 as LGHDT and CDR2 as YNNKEL (reference sequence). CDR3 sequence (DNA): TGTGCCAGCAGGCTGACAGGGTTGGCCGGAAACACCATATATTTT. Its protein product is CASRLTGLAGNTIYF. The whole variable domain, filled in from reference TRBV3-1 and TRBJ1-3, reads DTAVSQTPKYLVTQMGNDKSIKCEQNLGHDTMYWYKQDSKKFLKIMFSYNNKELIINETVPNRFSPKSPDKAHLNLHINSLELGDSAVYFCASRLTGLAGNTIYFGEGSWLTVV.

The V call is TRBV19, the J call TRBJ1-1; D remains unclear. The CDR3 extends over 13 amino acids. Germline V gene lookup returns CDR1 LNHDA and CDR2 SQIVND (reference sequence). V gave up 1 base and J gave up 4 bases, with 7 bases separating them. The CDR3, as DNA: TGTGCCAGTAGTATAGGAGGTCCCACTGAAGCTTTCTTT. Translation gives CASSIGGPTEAFF.

The V and J genes are TRBV18 and TRBJ1-4; D not resolved. The CDR3 sequence is 15 residues long. V lost 3 bases and J lost 0, with 8 bases in between. Germline CDR1 is KGHSH and CDR2 is LQKENI. The CDR3 bases are TGTGCCAGCTCACCCCGCTTTGCAACTAATGAAAAACTGTTTTTT. Translated: CASSPRFATNEKLFF.

This sequence joins TRBV5-1 and TRBJ2-3; 10 bases agree with TRBD1. The CDR3 runs 20 residues. Germline V lookup: CDR1 SGHRS, CDR2 YFSETQ. V shed 4 bases, J shed 0 bases, and the junction held 17 bases outside the gene matches. CDR3 coding DNA: TGCGCCAGCAGCCTTGGTGGGGACAGGGGCCTCGCGTTTAGCACAGATACGCAGTATTTT. Translating gives CASSLGGDRGLAFSTDTQYF.

This chain connects TRBV6-5 to TRBJ2-1, with TRBD2 matching 9 bases. Germline CDR1 MNHEY, CDR2 SVGAGI. The CDR3 loop spans 16 amino acids. The trim removed 2 bases at V and 2 bases at J, leaving 4 bases unmatched. CDR3 residues: CASSYLAGSAYNEQFF. The CDR3 DNA reads as TGTGCCAGCAGTTACCTAGCGGGAAGCGCCTACAATGAGCAGTTCTTC.

The CDR3 DNA is TGTGCCAGCAAGCAGACAGGGAGGGCCAAAAACATTCAGTACTTC. Its translation is CASKQTGRAKNIQYF. The V and J genes are TRBV27 and TRBJ2-4, with D perhaps matching TRBD1 (7 bases). Germline assignment: CDR1 MNHEY and CDR2 SMNVEV (reference sequence). CDR3 length equals 15 residues. Trimming cost V 7 bases and J 1 base, with 14 bases left between them.

The V call is TRBV15, the J call TRBJ1-2; a possible D gene is TRBD1 (6 bases). Trimming took 5 bases from V and 8 from J, leaving 12 bases between them. The CDR3 has 12 residues. CDR1 LNHNV and CDR2 YYDKDF come from the germline V gene (reference sequence). Here the CDR3 reads CATSWNRVGYTF. CDR3 coding DNA: TGTGCCACCAGCTGGAACAGGGTAGGCTACACCTTC.

This chain links TRBV7-9 with TRBJ2-1; TRBD1 agrees at 9 bases. Germline assignment: CDR1 SEHNR and CDR2 FQNEAQ (reference sequence). V was pared by 1 base and J by 14 bases, with 3 bases of the junction left unmatched. The CDR3 sequence is 12 residues long. CDR3 sequence reads: CASSLEGQGEFF. CDR3 nucleotides: TGTGCCAGCAGCTTAGAGGGACAGGGAGAGTTCTTC.

This clonotype was counted a few times. The chain carries TRBV5-1 and TRBJ2-3; 12 bases fit TRBD2. Germline loops: CDR1 SGHRS, CDR2 YFSETQ. Trimming took 4 bases from V and 2 from J; bases not matched to a gene: 5. This CDR3 contains 16 residues. The CDR3 sequence is CASSTGTSGYTDTQYF. The CDR3 DNA follows: TGCGCCAGCAGCACGGGGACTAGCGGGTACACAGATACGCAGTATTTT.